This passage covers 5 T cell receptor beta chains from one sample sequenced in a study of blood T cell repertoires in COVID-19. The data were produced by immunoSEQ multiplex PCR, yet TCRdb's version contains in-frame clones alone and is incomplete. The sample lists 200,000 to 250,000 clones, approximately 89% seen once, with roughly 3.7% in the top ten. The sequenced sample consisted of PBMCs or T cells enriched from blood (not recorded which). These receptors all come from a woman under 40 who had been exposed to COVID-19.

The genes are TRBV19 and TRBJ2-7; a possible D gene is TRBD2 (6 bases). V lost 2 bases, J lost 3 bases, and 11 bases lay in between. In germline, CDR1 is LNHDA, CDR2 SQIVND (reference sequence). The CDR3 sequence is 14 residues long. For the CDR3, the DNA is TGTGCCAGTAGTATATCCCTAGCGAGCTACGAGCAGTACTTC. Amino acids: CASSISLASYEQYF.

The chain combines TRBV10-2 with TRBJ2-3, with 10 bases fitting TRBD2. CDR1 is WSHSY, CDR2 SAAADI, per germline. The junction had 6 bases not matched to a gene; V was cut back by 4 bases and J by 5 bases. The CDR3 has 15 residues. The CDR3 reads CASSGASGRGDTQYF. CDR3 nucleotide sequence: TGCGCCAGCAGTGGTGCTAGCGGGAGAGGAGATACGCAGTATTTT.

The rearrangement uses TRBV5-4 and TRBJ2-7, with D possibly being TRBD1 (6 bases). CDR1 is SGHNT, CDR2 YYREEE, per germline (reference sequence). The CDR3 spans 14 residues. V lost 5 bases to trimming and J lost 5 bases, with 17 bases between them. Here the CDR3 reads CASSLPGVRDEQYF. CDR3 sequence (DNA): TGTGCCAGCAGTCTACCAGGGGTCAGGGACGAGCAGTACTTC.

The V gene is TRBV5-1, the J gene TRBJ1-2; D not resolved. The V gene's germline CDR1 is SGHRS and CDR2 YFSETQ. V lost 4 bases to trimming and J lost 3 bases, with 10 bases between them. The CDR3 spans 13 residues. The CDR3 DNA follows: TGCGCCAGCAGCCCCGGGAGTTACTATGGCTACACCTTC. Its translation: CASSPGSYYGYTF.

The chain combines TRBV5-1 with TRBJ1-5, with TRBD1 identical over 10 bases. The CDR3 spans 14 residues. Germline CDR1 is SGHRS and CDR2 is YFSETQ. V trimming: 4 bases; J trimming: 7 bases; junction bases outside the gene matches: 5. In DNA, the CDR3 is TGCGCCAGCAGCGTAGGGACAGGGGAGCAGCCCCAGCATTTT. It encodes CASSVGTGEQPQHF.